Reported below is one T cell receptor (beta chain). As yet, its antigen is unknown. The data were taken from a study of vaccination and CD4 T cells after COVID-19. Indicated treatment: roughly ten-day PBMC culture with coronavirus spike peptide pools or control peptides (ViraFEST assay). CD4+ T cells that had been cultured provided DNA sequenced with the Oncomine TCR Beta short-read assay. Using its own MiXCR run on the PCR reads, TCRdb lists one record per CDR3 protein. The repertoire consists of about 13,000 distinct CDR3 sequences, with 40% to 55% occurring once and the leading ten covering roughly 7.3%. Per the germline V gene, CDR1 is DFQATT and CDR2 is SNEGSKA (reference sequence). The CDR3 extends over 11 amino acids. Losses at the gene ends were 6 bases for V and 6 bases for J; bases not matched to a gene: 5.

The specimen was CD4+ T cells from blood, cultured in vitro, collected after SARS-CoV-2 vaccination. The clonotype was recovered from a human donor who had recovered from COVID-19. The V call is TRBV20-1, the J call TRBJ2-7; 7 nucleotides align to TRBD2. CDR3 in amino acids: CSAGGTTEQYF. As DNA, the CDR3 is TGCAGTGCCGGCGGGACTACCGAGCAGTACTTC.